This is a list of T cell receptor beta chains from one sample in a study of cytomegalovirus exposure and HLA in healthy donors. Sequencing was performed with immunoSEQ multiplex PCR; in TCRdb, only in-frame clones are kept and a portion is missing. This table holds some 150,000 clones, over 75% found once. Sequencing was done on a sample of PBMCs. These receptors originate from a man in his forties or fifties in good health and CMV-seronegative. The CDR3 runs from the conserved cysteine through the conserved F or W. The D gene is left open where the match is weak. Size is stated for part of the rows, as once, few or many counts, or as a class when the clone is expanded.

j_call clone_size v_call d_call cdr3_aa cdr3_nt
TRBJ2-3 - TRBV11-2 - CASSHSGSSTDTQYF TGTGCCAGCAGCCATAGCGGCTCTAGCACAGATACGCAGTATTTT
TRBJ2-3 once TRBV7-2 TRBD2 CASSLVGGGNTDTQYF TGTGCCAGCAGCTTAGTTGGCGGGGGGAACACAGATACGCAGTATTTT
TRBJ2-2 - TRBV5-6 TRBD1 CASGSRWVREGAIGELFF TGTGCCAGCGGCTCACGTTGGGTACGAGAGGGGGCGATCGGGGAGCTGTTTTTT
TRBJ2-6 few TRBV7-9 - CASSSRASGANVLTF TGTGCCAGCAGCTCCAGGGCATCAGGGGCCAACGTCCTGACTTTC
TRBJ2-5 - TRBV9 TRBD1 CASSARDRYMHKETQYF TGTGCCAGCAGCGCCCGGGACAGATATATGCATAAAGAGACCCAGTACTTC
TRBJ2-7 - TRBV4-1 TRBD1 CASSLRTGQYEQYF TGCGCCAGCAGCCTTCGGACAGGACAGTACGAGCAGTACTTC
TRBJ2-3 - TRBV7-8 TRBD2 CASSLEPSGDTQYF TGTGCCAGCAGCTTAGAACCTAGCGGGGATACGCAGTATTTT
TRBJ2-7 - TRBV10-3 - CAVDGDGSYEQYF TGTGCCGTCGACGGAGATGGATCCTACGAGCAGTACTTC
TRBJ2-1 - TRBV4-1 TRBD1 CASNIPGQGTGQFF TGCGCCAGCAACATCCCGGGACAGGGTACTGGGCAGTTCTTC
TRBJ2-2 once TRBV12-5 - CASGLTGRGTGELFF TGTGCTAGTGGTCTTACAGGCCGGGGGACCGGGGAGCTGTTTTTT
TRBJ1-2 once TRBV5-6 - CASSFEGLDYGYTF TGTGCCAGCAGCTTCGAGGGACTGGACTATGGCTACACCTTC
TRBJ2-5 - TRBV9 TRBD1 CASSEGQGWEQYF TGTGCCAGCAGCGAGGGACAGGGTTGGGAGCAGTACTTC
TRBJ1-2 - TRBV14 TRBD1 CASSPLDRAAGYTF TGTGCCAGCAGCCCACTTGACAGGGCTGCGGGCTACACCTTC
TRBJ1-2 - TRBV30 TRBD1 CARQGVSGYTF TGTGCCCGACAGGGAGTGAGTGGCTACACCTTC
TRBJ2-3 - TRBV6-5 - CASSYGTYTDTQYF TGTGCCAGCAGTTACGGTACTTACACAGATACGCAGTATTTT
TRBJ1-4 - TRBV7-8 - CASSLSSGNGEKLFF TGTGCCAGCAGCTTGTCCTCGGGAAACGGTGAAAAACTGTTTTTT
TRBJ2-3 once TRBV23-1 TRBD1 CASIHRQGFTDTQYF TGCGCCAGCATTCACCGACAGGGCTTCACAGATACGCAGTATTTT
TRBJ1-1 - TRBV30 - CAWSVTAMNTEAFF TGTGCCTGGAGTGTAACTGCCATGAACACTGAAGCTTTCTTT
TRBJ2-7 - TRBV7-8 TRBD2 CASSTASGGSYEQYF TGTGCCAGCAGCACTGCTAGCGGAGGATCCTACGAGCAGTACTTC
TRBJ2-3 - TRBV11-1 - CASSFYRGAGEIERYF TGTGCCAGCAGCTTTTATAGAGGGGCAGGGGAGATAGAGAGATATTTT
TRBJ2-2 - TRBV7-2 TRBD2 CASSPRTSGDTGELFF TGTGCCAGCAGCCCCCGGACTAGCGGAGACACCGGGGAGCTGTTTTTT
TRBJ2-1 - TRBV5-1 - CASNSLRSSYNEQFF TGCGCCAGCAATTCATTGAGGAGCTCCTACAATGAGCAGTTCTTC
TRBJ2-7 few TRBV5-4 - CASSWLAGAGEQYF TGTGCCAGCAGCTGGTTGGCAGGGGCCGGGGAGCAGTACTTC
TRBJ2-7 - TRBV29-1 - CSVGEEGYEQYF TGCAGCGTTGGGGAGGAAGGCTACGAGCAGTACTTC
TRBJ1-5 once TRBV29-1 TRBD1 CSVAGGGNQPQHF TGCAGCGTTGCAGGGGGTGGCAATCAGCCCCAGCATTTT
TRBJ2-3 few TRBV25-1 - CASSKFNTQYF TGTGCCAGCAGTAAATTTAATACGCAGTATTTT
TRBJ2-1 - TRBV2 TRBD2 CASSALTSGGRNEQFF TGTGCCAGCAGTGCACTGACTAGCGGGGGGAGGAATGAGCAGTTCTTC
TRBJ2-7 - TRBV2 TRBD2 CASPQGAGSGEQYF TGTGCCAGCCCCCAGGGAGCGGGGTCCGGCGAGCAGTACTTC
TRBJ2-7 - TRBV7-8 - CASSSLGYEQYF TGTGCCAGCAGCTCGCTAGGCTACGAGCAGTACTTC
TRBJ2-2 - TRBV5-1 TRBD2 CASSTLTSGPGELFF TGCGCCAGCAGCACGTTGACTAGCGGGCCCGGGGAGCTGTTTTTT
TRBJ1-1 - TRBV2 - CASSGRQLNTEAFF TGTGCCAGCAGTGGCCGACAGCTGAACACTGAAGCTTTCTTT
TRBJ1-5 - TRBV12-5 - CASRLQGVNQPQHF TGTGCTAGCCGTCTCCAGGGTGTTAATCAGCCCCAGCATTTT
TRBJ2-7 - TRBV5-6 - CASSLRQGTYEQYF TGTGCCAGCAGCTTGAGGCAGGGTACCTACGAGCAGTACTTC
TRBJ1-2 - TRBV11-2 - CASSPSTDIYYGYTF TGTGCCAGCAGCCCCTCGACAGACATCTACTATGGCTACACCTTC
TRBJ1-1 - TRBV19 TRBD1 CASTQTLGTANTEAFF TGTGCCAGTACCCAGACTCTAGGGACAGCGAACACTGAAGCTTTCTTT
TRBJ1-1 once TRBV6-1 - CASSARGEGEAFF TGTGCCAGCAGTGCCAGGGGAGAAGGTGAAGCTTTCTTT
TRBJ2-5 - TRBV5-8 TRBD2 CASSVGTTQLETQYF TGTGCCAGCAGCGTGGGGACTACCCAGCTAGAGACCCAGTACTTC
TRBJ2-7 - TRBV9 TRBD1 CASSVGEDRVYEQYF TGTGCCAGCAGCGTAGGAGAGGACAGGGTCTACGAGCAGTACTTC
TRBJ2-2 - TRBV6-1 - CASSASIDFTGELFF TGTGCCAGCAGTGCCTCCATAGACTTCACCGGGGAGCTGTTTTTT
TRBJ2-3 - TRBV7-9 - CASSPPGADTQYF TGTGCCAGCAGCCCCCCGGGTGCAGATACGCAGTATTTT
TRBJ2-5 - TRBV5-1 - CASSLTGGETQYF TGCGCCAGCAGCTTAACAGGAGGGGAGACCCAGTACTTC
TRBJ2-2 - TRBV27 TRBD1 CATRSGTGVTGELFF TGTGCCACACGATCCGGGACAGGGGTCACCGGGGAGCTGTTTTTT
TRBJ1-6 - TRBV5-1 TRBD1 CASGHGQGDSPLHF TGCGCCAGCGGACATGGACAGGGAGATTCACCCCTCCACTTT
TRBJ1-4 medium-sized TRBV6-6 - CASSYDTGSVKLFF TGTGCCAGCAGTTATGATACAGGGAGCGTAAAACTGTTTTTT
TRBJ1-5 - TRBV6-1 - CASSELGTGSNQPQHF TGTGCCAGCAGTGAATTAGGGACTGGTAGCAATCAGCCCCAGCATTTT
TRBJ2-6 once TRBV5-1 TRBD1 CASSRQGVLNSGANVLTF TGCGCCAGCAGCCGACAGGGTGTATTAAACTCTGGGGCCAACGTCCTGACTTTC
TRBJ2-6 - TRBV10-3 TRBD1 CAITGTGLTGANVLTF TGTGCCATCACCGGGACAGGGTTAACTGGGGCCAACGTCCTGACTTTC
TRBJ1-4 once TRBV7-9 - CASTSTLVATNEKLFF TGTGCCAGCACCTCGACACTCGTTGCAACTAATGAAAAACTGTTTTTT